This TCR beta chain was identified during a study of spatial heterogeneity in lung cancer. Study results and limitations: Tumor TCRs that were ubiquitous and expanded showed up in blood more at resection than follow-up.

Time point specified: sample taken at primary tumor resection. In each case, whole RNA from tumor, nontumor lung or frozen PBMC was sequenced unsorted. Unique molecular identifiers tagged every individual TCR cDNA molecule. TCRdb reanalysed the 5' RACE reads using MiXCR and keeps one entry per CDR3 protein. The repertoire includes 9,000 to 13,000 distinct CDR3 sequences, roughly 6.3% of them detected once, and under 30% sits in the top ten. Germline loops: CDR1 KGHSH, CDR2 LQKENI. The CDR3 is 17 amino acids. Trimming took 6 bases from V and 2 from J; bases not matched to a gene: 8. This clonotype was recorded a few times. Its target is not known. This beta chain lies outside the target of a library built for alpha chains; its clone size means little.

The sequence was collected from a male donor with early-stage non-small cell lung cancer. Specimen: PBMCs, collected at surgery. V and J are TRBV18 and TRBJ1-3; TRBD1 matches 12 bases. The chain's CDR3 is CASSQTGQGAAGNTIYF. CDR3 coding DNA: TGTGCCAGCTCCCAGACGGGACAGGGGGCTGCTGGAAACACCATATATTTT.